This T cell receptor beta chain was recovered during a study of blood T cell repertoires in COVID-19. The protocol was immunoSEQ multiplex PCR, while the TCRdb copy is restricted to in-frame clones and leaves out a portion. The data show around 180,000 clones, approximately 90% seen once. The CDR3 is made up of 18 amino acids. Germline CDR1 reads SGHVS; CDR2 reads FNYEAQ. Trimming left V 1 base short and J 1 base short, with 17 bases between. By frequency in the sample, this clone is medium-sized. Additional DNA sequences in this sample encode the identical CDR3. The sequencing sample was made of peripheral blood. This rearrangement joins TRBV7-6 to TRBJ1-5, with a weak D call TRBD1 (6 bases). The sequence was collected from a human donor in a cohort sampled during active COVID-19. The CDR3 DNA is TGTGCCAGCAGCTTAGAACCCCCAGGGGTGGGGAGCAATCAGCCCCAGCATTTT. It is translated as CASSLEPPGVGSNQPQHF.